This TCR beta chain was captured in a study of T cells in Graves' hyperthyroidism and ophthalmopathy. Amplified TCR beta CDR3 regions came from RNA transcripts. An initial round of RT-PCR targeting the TCR CDR3 relied on the HTBI primer set. TCRdb reprocessed the multiplex PCR reads with MiXCR, giving one entry per CDR3 protein. The repertoire holds about 460,000 distinct CDR3 sequences, with about 20% as singletons. Patients having uncontrolled infection, another autoimmune disease, pregnancy or lactation were not included. As for this clonotype: One end of the junction varies from germline; a read error may be responsible.

This CDR3 has 14 residues. Germline CDR1 reads MDHEN; CDR2 reads SYDVKM. Sequenced: blood. The sequence was obtained from a woman in her 70s with Graves' ophthalmopathy. V gene TRBV28 combines with J gene TRBJ2-1; possibly TRBD2 for D (5 bases). The CDR3 reads CGSRLAELYNEQFF. DNA of the CDR3: TGTGGCAGCAGGCTAGCAGAACTATACAATGAGCAGTTCTTC.